One sample yielded the 8 T cell receptor beta chains listed below, sequenced in a study of blood T cell repertoires in COVID-19. Produced via immunoSEQ multiplex PCR; TCRdb's table is partial and in-frame only. The top ten hold approximately 2.6% of the sample, which has 210,000 or so clones, approximately 90% seen once. The sequenced material came from peripheral blood. The source of these receptors is a man aged 25-45 years with COVID-19, enrolled during active disease.

The J gene is TRBJ2-5, the V gene TRBV7-2; the D gene is possibly TRBD1 (5 bases). CDR3 length: 14 amino acids. Trimming left V 2 bases short and J 6 bases short, with 13 bases between. The germline gives CDR1 SGHTA, CDR2 FQGNSA. The CDR3: CASSLTQGFQTQYF. CDR3 sequence (DNA): TGTGCCAGCAGCTTAACGCAGGGCTTCCAGACCCAGTACTTC.

The chain uses TRBV6-5 and TRBJ1-1, with 9 nucleotides matching TRBD1. Germline trimming cut 7 bases from V and 8 bases from J; bases unmatched to any gene: 11. This CDR3 has 14 residues. Germline CDR1 and CDR2: MNHEY and SVGAGI. CDR3 protein: CASNGQGIGSEAFF. CDR3 DNA sequence: TGTGCCAGCAATGGACAGGGGATAGGATCAGAAGCTTTCTTT.

V is TRBV2 and J is TRBJ1-6, with a weak D call TRBD1 (5 bases). The CDR3 covers 15 residues. Trimming removed 2 bases from V and 9 bases from J, with 14 bases in between. CDR1 is SNHLY, CDR2 FYNNEI, per germline. CDR3 in amino acids: CASSERPTDTSPLHF. The CDR3 coding sequence is TGTGCCAGCAGTGAACGCCCGACAGACACTTCACCCCTCCACTTT.

The V and J genes are TRBV2 and TRBJ2-7; no firm D call. V lost 2 bases and J lost 6, with 8 bases in between. Germline V gives CDR1 SNHLY, CDR2 FYNNEI. The CDR3 loop spans 12 amino acids. CDR3 loop: CASSEQVGEQYF. The DNA for the CDR3 is TGTGCCAGCAGTGAACAGGTCGGCGAGCAGTACTTC.

This clone has ten or more counts. This chain connects TRBV3-1 (or the pseudogene TRBV3-2) to TRBJ1-2, with D perhaps matching TRBD1 (5 bases). The V gene lost 0 bases and the J gene lost 4 bases, with 15 bases spanning the gap. Germline CDR1 reads LGHDT; CDR2 reads YNNKEL (reference sequence). The CDR3 length is 16 residues. The CDR3 sequence is CASSQDVTGDTYGYTF. CDR3 DNA sequence: TGTGCCAGCAGCCAAGATGTCACAGGAGATACCTATGGCTACACCTTC.

The chain uses TRBV7-9 and TRBJ2-7; 7 nucleotides agree with TRBD2. The length of the CDR3 is 15 residues. The ends lost 0 bases at V and 7 bases at J; junction bases unmatched: 9. Germline V gene lookup returns CDR1 SEHNR and CDR2 FQNEAQ (reference sequence). CDR3 in DNA: TGTGCCAGCAGCTTAGCTCCGGGAGCGGGAAAAGAGCAGTACTTC. This translates into CASSLAPGAGKEQYF.

This rearrangement joins TRBV10-3 to TRBJ1-1, with D possibly matching TRBD1 (6 bases). Germline-derived CDR1 and CDR2 are ENHRY and SYGVKD. V gave up 2 bases and J gave up 4 bases, with 11 bases separating them. The CDR3 contains 14 residues. CDR3 in amino acids: CAISENRASTEAFF. In nucleotides, the CDR3 is TGTGCCATCAGTGAGAACAGGGCCTCCACTGAAGCTTTCTTT.

The CDR3 DNA is TGTGCCAGTACCAGGGACACCAACTATGGCTACACCTTC. Translation gives CASTRDTNYGYTF. The J gene is TRBJ1-2, the V gene TRBV19; tentative D call: TRBD1 (6 bases). CDR1 and CDR2 (germline): LNHDA, SQIVND (reference sequence). The CDR3 is made up of 13 amino acids. V lost 7 bases, J lost 2 bases, and 11 bases lay in between.